Listed here are 10 T cell receptor beta chains from one sample, sequenced in a study of cytotoxic CD8 clonotypes in ibrutinib-treated CLL (dated by TCRdb to the early 2020s). Libraries were prepared through the immunoSEQ multiplex PCR assay. Not all clones reach the TCRdb copy of this immuneACCESS table, which keeps in-frame sequences only. Checked studies attribute under half of the gap to unresolved V genes and leave the rest unexplained. The sample data list around 310,000 clones, and about 80% of these were observed just once. Roughly 7% of the sample is held by the ten biggest clonotypes. The source material was PBMCs, sampled before ibrutinib treatment. The receptors shown here come from a human donor with chronic lymphocytic leukemia.

The chain is built from TRBV6-1 and TRBJ2-7; 8 positions agree with TRBD2. V shed 4 bases and J 6 bases; nucleotides not matched to a gene: 8. The length of the CDR3 is 14 residues. Germline-derived CDR1 and CDR2 are MNHNS and SASEGT. The DNA for the CDR3 is TGTGCCAGCAGTGTTCCGGGACTAGGGGGCGAGCAGTACTTC. This encodes CASSVPGLGGEQYF.

This chain connects TRBV7-9 to TRBJ2-5, with unresolved D. The CDR3 has 12 residues. Germline lookup yields CDR1 SEHNR and CDR2 FQNEAQ (reference sequence). Trimming cost V 6 bases and J 5 bases, with 10 bases left between them. The DNA for the CDR3 is TGTGCCAGCAGTCAAATTGCGGAGACCCAGTACTTC. Its translation: CASSQIAETQYF. The variable domain in full, completed from reference TRBV7-9 and TRBJ2-5, reads DTGVSQNPRHKITKRGQNVTFRCDPISEHNRLYWYRQTLGQGPEFLTYFQNEAQLEKSRLLSDRFSAERPKGSFSTLEIQRTEQGDSAMYLCASSQIAETQYFGPGTRLLVL.

V gene TRBV7-8 combines with J gene TRBJ2-2; D gene uncertain. From germline, CDR1 is SGHVS and CDR2 FQNEAQ. V lost 0 bases to trimming and J lost 0 bases, with 14 bases between them. The CDR3 has 18 residues. CDR3 nucleotide sequence: TGTGCCAGCAGCTTAGCGCGTCGGGCGGAAGCGAACACCGGGGAGCTGTTTTTT. Protein: CASSLARRAEANTGELFF.

The chain couples TRBV29-1 to TRBJ1-5, with a weak D call TRBD1 (5 bases). Germline values: CDR1 SQVTM, CDR2 ANQGSEA. V was trimmed by 0 bases and J by 7 bases, leaving 10 bases between them. This CDR3 region has 13 residues. CDR3 region: CSVEEGQGQPQHF. For the CDR3, the DNA is TGCAGCGTTGAAGAAGGGCAGGGACAGCCCCAGCATTTT.

This clone was seen a single time. V usage is TRBV6-6 and J usage is TRBJ1-1; D unresolved. The CDR3 runs 15 residues. Per germline, CDR1 MNHNY and CDR2 SVGAGI (reference sequence). V shed 5 bases and J shed 2 bases, with 15 bases lying between them. CDR3 in amino acids: CASSQDRGGNTEAFF. Written as DNA, the CDR3 is TGTGCCAGCAGTCAAGACCGGGGTGGTAACACTGAAGCTTTCTTT.

The genes are TRBV28 and TRBJ2-7; 12 bases agree with TRBD2. The CDR3 has 14 amino acids. CDR1 and CDR2 from the germline V gene are MDHEN and SYDVKM. The ends lost 5 bases at V and 6 bases at J; junction bases unmatched: 5. CDR3 loop: CASSPRLAGAEQYF. DNA for the CDR3: TGTGCCAGCAGTCCCAGACTAGCGGGGGCCGAGCAGTACTTC.

CDR3 in DNA: TGTGCCAGCAGCTGGGGCAGGGGGCTCAATCAGCCCCAGCATTTT. Translating gives CASSWGRGLNQPQHF. This chain joins TRBV7-2 and TRBJ1-5; 8 nucleotides agree with TRBD1. Germline V gene data show CDR1 as SGHTA and CDR2 as FQGNSA. With V trimmed by 4 bases and J by 3 bases, 5 bases remained unmatched. The CDR3 length is 15 residues.

The gene calls are TRBV27 and TRBJ1-2; TRBD1 is a possible D gene (6 bases). This CDR3 is built from 14 residues. CDR1 MNHEY and CDR2 SMNVEV come from the germline V gene (reference sequence). Trimming left V 4 bases short and J 6 bases short, with 15 bases between. The CDR3 sequence: CASSSGQLAHGYTF. The CDR3 nucleotides are TGTGCCAGCAGTTCTGGACAGCTGGCCCATGGCTACACCTTC.

V is TRBV18 and J is TRBJ1-2, with TRBD1 matching over 10 bases. This CDR3 has 14 amino acids. With V trimmed by 3 bases and J by 8 bases, 6 bases remained unmatched. CDR1 and CDR2 (germline): KGHSH, LQKENI. DNA for the CDR3: TGTGCCAGCTCACCCAGGGACAGGGGATTGGGCTACACCTTC. Translated, it gives CASSPRDRGLGYTF. The variable domain in full, with the rest retrieved from reference TRBV18 and TRBJ1-2, is NAGVMQNPRHLVRRRGQEARLRCSPMKGHSHVYWYRQLPEEGLKFMVYLQKENIIDESGMPKERFSAEFPKEGPSILRIQQVVRGDSAAYFCASSPRDRGLGYTFGSGTRLTVV.

This clone has just one count. This chain connects TRBV7-2 to TRBJ2-2; the D is unclear. V was clipped by 2 bases and J by 6 bases, with 10 bases between them. Germline V gene data show CDR1 as SGHTA and CDR2 as FQGNSA. This CDR3 has 14 amino acids. The CDR3 protein is CASSLIWGSGELFF. The CDR3 bases are TGTGCCAGCAGCTTAATTTGGGGTTCCGGGGAGCTGTTTTTT.